The 28 T cell receptor beta chains given below trace back to one sample, sequenced in a study of T cell repertoires in cytomegalovirus infection. MiXCR, run by TCRdb on the reads, gives a single entry per CDR3 protein. The repertoire holds around 140,000 distinct CDR3 sequences, with 6.5% as singletons. Input material: PBMCs. The receptors stem from a human donor in good health (CMV status not recorded). Some clones in this sample may be carry-over from other donors' samples.

This clonotype occurred many times. The V and J genes are TRBV27 and TRBJ1-2, with D perhaps TRBD1 (5 bases). The germline V and J ends were trimmed by 7 bases and 0 bases, with 15 bases remaining between them. The CDR3 runs 15 residues. CDR1 is MNHEY and CDR2 is SMNVEV in the germline V gene (reference sequence). CDR3 sequence reads: CASKTGRGANYGYTF. DNA for the CDR3: TGTGCCAGCAAAACCGGGAGGGGAGCTAACTATGGCTACACCTTC.

On this clonotype itself: This may be a read error: a much more frequent sequence differs by one nucleotide. This CDR3 fails to terminate in the conserved phenylalanine or tryptophan, so it likely reflects a read error. The chain joins TRBV7-3 to TRBJ2-1; D is perhaps TRBD1 or TRBD2 (5 bases each). With 5 bases removed from V and 8 bases from J, the gap between germline ends came to 25 bases. Per germline, CDR1 SGHTA and CDR2 FQGTGA. The CDR3 covers 17 residues. DNA of the CDR3: TGTGCCAGCAGCCCCACTACTGCGGGTGGGGGTCTCTATGAGCAGTTCTAC. Encoded protein: CASSPTTAGGGLYEQFY.

This clonotype was seen only a few times. The gene calls are TRBV19 and TRBJ2-7, with 8 bases lining up with TRBD1. Per germline, CDR1 LNHDA and CDR2 SQIVND (reference sequence). With 5 bases clipped from V and 4 bases from J, the junction kept 16 bases outside the gene matches. This CDR3 contains 17 residues. The CDR3 nucleotides are TGTGCCAGTAGTTCCGGCCTGGGGGGACAGGTGATATACGAGCAGTACTTC. Protein: CASSSGLGGQVIYEQYF. The full variable domain, its missing parts supplied by reference TRBV19 and TRBJ2-7, is DGGITQSPKYLFRKEGQNVTLSCEQNLNHDAMYWYRQDPGQGLRLIYYSQIVNDFQKGDIAEGYSVSREKKESFPLTVTSAQKNPTAFYLCASSSGLGGQVIYEQYFGPGTRLTVT.

This clonotype has at least ten counts. For the CDR3, the DNA is TGTGCCAGCAGTCCGCGGTCCACTGAAGCTTTCTTT. Protein sequence: CASSPRSTEAFF. The rearrangement links TRBV7-2 to TRBJ1-1; D unresolved. Germline assignment: CDR1 SGHTA and CDR2 FQGNSA. CDR3 length equals 12 residues. V was pared by 6 bases and J by 4 bases, with 9 bases between.

This clonotype occurred many times. This sequence joins TRBV7-8 and TRBJ2-7, with TRBD2 matching over 11 bases. Germline CDR1 SGHVS, CDR2 FQNEAQ. The J segment lost 0 bases and the V segment lost 5 bases, leaving 12 bases of the junction unmatched. The CDR3 consists of 18 residues. The CDR3 spells CASSLGTSGPQSSYEQYF. The CDR3 coding sequence is TGTGCCAGCAGCCTAGGGACTAGCGGACCCCAAAGCTCCTACGAGCAGTACTTC.

This clonotype was seen many times. The V gene is TRBV7-2, the J gene TRBJ1-4; weak D call: TRBD1 (5 bases). The V gene's germline CDR1 is SGHTA and CDR2 FQGNSA. The CDR3 sequence is 14 residues long. V shed 3 bases and J shed 6 bases, with 11 bases lying between them. In nucleotides, the CDR3 is TGTGCCAGCAGCTTCGGGGGGGAATATGAAAAACTGTTTTTT. Protein: CASSFGGEYEKLFF.

This clonotype was detected ten times or more. V is TRBV7-2 and J is TRBJ1-2; 9 positions agree with TRBD1. CDR3 length equals 15 residues. The J segment lost 8 bases and the V segment lost 5 bases, leaving 12 bases of the junction unmatched. Germline V gives CDR1 SGHTA, CDR2 FQGNSA. The CDR3 coding sequence is TGTGCCAGCAGCCTCAGACTGGACAGGGGAGGGGGCTACACCTTC. It translates to CASSLRLDRGGGYTF.

The sample holds many counts of this clonotype. V and J are TRBV7-8 and TRBJ1-1, with D unclear. Germline assignment: CDR1 SGHVS and CDR2 FQNEAQ. CDR3 length equals 14 residues. V was pared by 0 bases and J by 1 base, with 6 bases between. This chain's CDR3 is CASSLARANTEAFF. The CDR3, as DNA: TGTGCCAGCAGCTTAGCTCGAGCGAACACTGAAGCTTTCTTT.

This CDR3 reads CASSYSREWEKLFF. The CDR3 DNA is TGTGCCAGCAGTTATTCCCGGGAATGGGAAAAACTGTTTTTT. V and J are TRBV6-6 and TRBJ1-4; D is uncertain. Trimming stripped 3 bases from V and 8 bases from J, with 13 bases between. CDR1 is MNHNY, CDR2 SVGAGI, per germline (reference sequence). CDR3 length equals 14 residues.

This clonotype was seen ten or more times. CDR3 coding DNA: TGCAGTGCCATGGGACAGGGTGGTGAAAAACTGTTTTTT. It specifies CSAMGQGGEKLFF. This rearrangement joins TRBV20-1 to TRBJ1-4; 9 positions agree with TRBD1. The CDR3 length is 13 residues. J was trimmed by 7 bases and V by 6 bases; bases with no gene match: 6. Germline-derived CDR1 and CDR2 are DFQATT and SNEGSKA (reference sequence).

This clonotype was recorded many times. This chain uses TRBV6-1 with TRBJ2-3; 8 positions agree with TRBD2. Germline-derived CDR1 and CDR2 are MNHNS and SASEGT. Trimming took 7 bases from V and 2 from J; bases not matched to a gene: 8. This CDR3 has 15 residues. The CDR3 bases are TGTGCCAGCACGGCGAGCGGGGGATTCACAGATACGCAGTATTTT. This translates into CASTASGGFTDTQYF.

In this sample, this clonotype turned up a few times. The chain joins TRBV27 to TRBJ2-7; 8 bases are a match to TRBD2. V lost 2 bases to trimming and J lost 0 bases; unmatched junction nucleotides: 3. CDR1 and CDR2 from the germline V gene are MNHEY and SMNVEV (reference sequence). The CDR3 runs to 15 residues. DNA for the CDR3: TGTGCCAGCAGTTTAAGCGGGGGTCTCTCCTACGAGCAGTACTTC. Translated: CASSLSGGLSYEQYF.

This clonotype has ten or more counts. The junction departs from the called germline gene at one end, perhaps through a read error. The rearrangement joins TRBV4-3 to TRBJ2-3; D is tentatively TRBD1 or TRBD2 (5 bases each). The CDR3 is 16 amino acids. Germline CDR1 and CDR2: LGHNA and YSLEER. The CDR3 coding sequence is TGTGCCAGCAGCCAACCCGGGACGGATAGCACAGATACGCAGTATTTT. Its protein is CASSQPGTDSTDTQYF.

This clonotype was seen ten or more times. This sequence joins TRBV7-2 and TRBJ2-1; unclear D gene. Germline V CDR1 and CDR2: SGHTA, FQGNSA. The length of the CDR3 is 16 residues. Trimming shortened V by 1 base and J by 0 bases, and 10 bases separated the two germline ends. The CDR3 here is CASSLVVENSYNEQFF. The CDR3 bases are TGTGCCAGCAGCTTAGTCGTAGAGAACTCCTACAATGAGCAGTTCTTC.

As to this clonotype: It may be a read error: a sequence one base away is much more abundant. The V call is TRBV12-3 or TRBV12-4, the J call TRBJ2-3, with a weak D call TRBD1 (5 bases). CDR3 size: 13 residues. V lost 5 bases and J 10 bases, leaving 16 bases between the germline ends. This CDR3 is CASSPLTALPQYF. CDR3 nucleotides: TGTGCCAGCAGTCCCTTGACAGCACTCCCGCAGTATTTT.

In its sample, this clonotype was seen many times. This chain connects TRBV2 to TRBJ1-1; D is undetermined. V shed 8 bases and J shed 1 base, with 11 bases lying between them. The CDR3 length is 13 residues. Germline V gives CDR1 SNHLY, CDR2 FYNNEI. CDR3 DNA sequence: TGTGCCAGCCGCTCTACGGAGAACACTGAAGCTTTCTTT. Protein sequence: CASRSTENTEAFF. The full variable domain, in which reference TRBV2 and TRBJ1-1 provide the parts outside the CDR3, is EPEVTQTPSHQVTQMGQEVILRCVPISNHLYFYWYRQILGQKVEFLVSFYNNEISEKSEIFDDQFSVERPDGSNFTLKIRSTKLEDSAMYFCASRSTENTEAFFGQGTRLTVV.

The chain is built from TRBV7-3 and TRBJ1-5; a weak D match, TRBD1 (5 bases). The germline V gene encodes CDR1 SGHTA and CDR2 FQGTGA. The germline V and J ends were trimmed by 7 bases and 8 bases, with 12 bases remaining between them. This CDR3 is built from 12 residues. For the CDR3, the DNA is TGTGCCAGCATCCCCGGGGGGAAGCCCCAGCATTTT. It yields the protein CASIPGGKPQHF.

Points on this clonotype: A much larger clone is a single base away; this may be a read error. J is TRBJ2-2 and V is TRBV7-2, with a weak D call TRBD2 (6 bases). The CDR3 runs to 13 residues. V was clipped by 6 bases and J by 7 bases, with 12 bases between them. Looked up from germline, CDR1 is SGHTA and CDR2 is FQGNSA. CDR3: CASRPFGGGELFF. For the CDR3, the DNA is TGTGCCAGCAGACCGTTCGGGGGCGGGGAGCTGTTTTTT.

At least ten counts were recorded for this clonotype. This sequence joins TRBV20-1 and TRBJ1-2; 10 nucleotides match TRBD1. V lost 5 bases and J lost 0; bases outside the gene matches: 12. CDR1 DFQATT and CDR2 SNEGSKA come from the germline V gene (reference sequence). The CDR3 spans 17 residues. The CDR3 here is CSAPPGQGNWPNYGYTF. CDR3 sequence (DNA): TGCAGTGCTCCGCCGGGACAGGGGAACTGGCCTAACTATGGCTACACCTTC.

The chain has TRBV11-2 and TRBJ1-2; no definite D call. CDR3 length equals 13 residues. CDR1 and CDR2 (germline): SGHAT, FQNNGV. V was shortened by 1 base and J by 8 bases, with 11 bases between the two germline ends. This chain's CDR3 is CASSLVGNLGYTF. CDR3 nucleotide sequence: TGTGCCAGCAGCTTAGTAGGGAACCTGGGCTACACCTTC.

This clonotype was seen a few times. The V call is TRBV29-1, the J call TRBJ1-1; no reliable D call. The CDR3 loop spans 10 amino acids. Germline-derived CDR1 and CDR2 are SQVTM and ANQGSEA. V was cut by 4 bases and J by 5 bases, with 5 bases left in between. In DNA form, the CDR3 reads TGCAGCGTTGCAAATACTGAAGCTTTCTTT. Translation gives CSVANTEAFF.

This clonotype was seen many times. This sequence joins TRBV6-5 and TRBJ1-2; D may be TRBD1 (6 bases). Trimming removed 5 bases at V and 6 bases at J, with 16 bases between. Looked up from germline, CDR1 is MNHEY and CDR2 is SVGAGI. There are 14 residues in the CDR3. CDR3 DNA sequence: TGTGCCAGCAGTAGAATTACAGGGTCCCATGGCTACACCTTC. It is translated as CASSRITGSHGYTF.

In its sample, this clonotype was seen many times. The chain is built from TRBV7-2 and TRBJ2-7, with D unclear. CDR1 and CDR2 (germline): SGHTA, FQGNSA. The CDR3 extends over 12 amino acids. Trimming left V 5 bases short and J 6 bases short, with 11 bases between. The CDR3 nucleotides read TGTGCCAGCAGCCCACGCCCACGCGAGCAGTACTTC. It codes for CASSPRPREQYF.

This clonotype occurred many times. The chain couples TRBV7-6 to TRBJ2-7, with 9 bases identical to TRBD1. This CDR3 is 11 amino acids long. J was trimmed by 4 bases and V by 9 bases; bases with no gene match: 1. In germline, CDR1 is SGHVS, CDR2 FNYEAQ. CDR3: CARGQGYEQYF. The DNA of the CDR3 is TGTGCCAGGGGACAGGGATACGAGCAGTACTTC.

This clonotype was seen ten or more times. The rearrangement uses TRBV7-2 and TRBJ2-7; 7 nucleotides line up with TRBD2. Looked up from germline, CDR1 is SGHTA and CDR2 is FQGNSA. Germline trimming cut 5 bases from V and 9 bases from J; bases unmatched to any gene: 16. CDR3 length: 15 residues. CDR3 protein: CASSEEALGGDGQYF. The CDR3, as DNA: TGTGCCAGCAGCGAAGAGGCGTTGGGAGGGGATGGGCAGTACTTC. The variable domain in full, with the rest retrieved from reference TRBV7-2 and TRBJ2-7, is GAGVSQSPSNKVTEKGKDVELRCDPISGHTALYWYRQSLGQGLEFLIYFQGNSAPDKSGLPSDRFSAERTGGSVSTLTIQRTQQEDSAVYLCASSEEALGGDGQYFGPGTRLTVT.

This clonotype was picked up many times. The V gene is TRBV19, the J gene TRBJ2-1; the D is unclear. With 7 bases removed from V and 8 bases from J, the gap between germline ends came to 9 bases. The CDR3 spans 11 residues. CDR1 and CDR2 from the germline V gene are LNHDA and SQIVND (reference sequence). The CDR3 reads CASTIQDEQFF. In nucleotides, the CDR3 is TGTGCCAGTACAATCCAGGATGAGCAGTTCTTC.

This clonotype has ten or more counts. V gene TRBV18 combines with J gene TRBJ2-3; TRBD2 is a possible D gene (6 bases). Germline V CDR1 and CDR2: KGHSH, LQKENI. V shed 6 bases and J shed 0 bases, with 7 bases lying between them. The CDR3 has 13 amino acids. The CDR3 DNA reads as TGTGCCAGCTCCGGGGGAAGCACAGATACGCAGTATTTT. Translation gives CASSGGSTDTQYF.

This clonotype was recorded a few times. This sequence joins TRBV9 and TRBJ2-3; 7 positions match TRBD1. V trimming: 1 base; J trimming: 3 bases; junction bases outside the gene matches: 2. Germline V gene data show CDR1 as SGDLS and CDR2 as YYNGEE. The CDR3 totals 14 residues. The CDR3 nucleotides read TGTGCCAGCAGCGTAAAGGGGGCAACAGATACGCAGTATTTT. Translation: CASSVKGATDTQYF.